The 30 T cell receptor beta chains presented below share a single source sample, sequenced in a study of blood T cells in healthy people across ages. Alongside a J-beta primer mix, a sample-barcoded 5' primer served in a second PCR lasting about 7 to 12 cycles. In TCRdb, the 5' RACE reads were re-called with MiXCR into one record per CDR3 protein. The sample lists approximately 670,000 distinct CDR3 sequences, 40% to 45% seen once, with 25% to 30% in the top ten. The material sequenced was blood. These receptors were taken from a man aged 80 or over in good health.

This clonotype was recorded a few times. This rearrangement joins TRBV5-1 to TRBJ2-3; D may be TRBD2 (6 bases). CDR1 SGHRS and CDR2 YFSETQ come from the germline V gene. This CDR3 region has 14 residues. The germline V and J ends were trimmed by 0 bases and 6 bases, with 11 bases remaining between them. The CDR3 is CASSLAIRGDTQYF. The CDR3 bases are TGCGCCAGCAGCTTGGCTATCCGGGGGGATACGCAGTATTTT.

For this clonotype: Given a much more abundant clone one base away, this may be a read error. The chain couples TRBV4-2 to TRBJ2-3; D is possibly TRBD1 (6 bases). Germline CDR1 is LGHNA and CDR2 is YNFKEQ. Trimming stripped 0 bases from V and 4 bases from J, with 14 bases between. There are 16 residues in the CDR3. CDR3 in DNA: TGTGCCAGCAGCCAAGATTTGAGGGGACAATCAGATACGCAGTATTTT. Protein: CASSQDLRGQSDTQYF.

This clonotype was recorded a few times. J is TRBJ1-2 and V is TRBV6-2 or TRBV6-3; 10 bases are shared with TRBD1. Germline V lookup: CDR1 MNHEY, CDR2 SVGEGT. This CDR3 spans 15 amino acids. With V trimmed by 5 bases and J by 6 bases, 9 bases remained unmatched. CDR3 region: CASSRDRGIGHGYTF. The CDR3, as DNA: TGTGCCAGCAGTCGGGACAGGGGAATCGGGCATGGCTACACCTTC.

This clonotype was seen many times. This rearrangement joins TRBV10-1 to TRBJ2-3, with D tentatively TRBD1 (6 bases). This CDR3 is built from 13 residues. The V gene's germline CDR1 is WNHNN and CDR2 SYGVQD (reference sequence). V shed 5 bases and J shed 0 bases, with 6 bases lying between them. The CDR3 nucleotides read TGCGCCAGCAGTACAGGGAGCACAGATACGCAGTATTTT. Translating it yields CASSTGSTDTQYF.

This rearrangement joins TRBV4-3 to TRBJ1-2; maybe TRBD1 (5 bases). Germline loops: CDR1 LGHNA, CDR2 YSLEER. V lost 1 base and J 8 bases, leaving 14 bases between the germline ends. This CDR3 contains 14 residues. The DNA for the CDR3 is TGCGCCAGCAGCCAAGGATTGGAGGGACGGGGCTACACCTTC. It is translated as CASSQGLEGRGYTF.

On this clonotype itself: This sequence may be a read error, since a much larger clone differs from it by one base. The V and J genes are TRBV7-3 and TRBJ2-5; TRBD1 matches at 12 bases. Germline CDR1 is SGHTA and CDR2 is FQGTGA. This CDR3 spans 14 amino acids. The junction had 3 bases not matched to a gene; V was cut back by 5 bases and J by 5 bases. The CDR3 DNA reads TGTGCCAGCAGCGGGACAGGGGGCAGCGAGACCCAGTACTTC. Its protein is CASSGTGGSETQYF.

In its sample, this clonotype was seen a few times. This chain links TRBV12-5 with TRBJ2-5; possibly TRBD1 for D (6 bases). The V and J ends lost 5 bases and 2 bases respectively, with 15 bases between them. Germline lookup yields CDR1 LGHNT and CDR2 FRNRAP. The CDR3 extends over 15 amino acids. CDR3 bases: TGTGCTAGTGGTCAACAGGGAGTTGCACAAGAGACCCAGTACTTC. It encodes CASGQQGVAQETQYF.

This clonotype was seen a few times. V is TRBV15 and J is TRBJ2-2; 10 nucleotides agree with TRBD2. The CDR3 runs 17 residues. The V gene end was trimmed by 0 bases and the J gene end by 7 bases; junction bases not matched to a gene: 8. Germline values: CDR1 LNHNV, CDR2 YYDKDF (reference sequence). CDR3 sequence reads: CATSRDPAGGPFGELFF. The CDR3 region has the DNA TGTGCCACCAGCAGAGATCCAGCGGGGGGGCCTTTCGGGGAGCTGTTTTTT.

This clonotype was observed a few times. The V and J genes are TRBV12-3 or TRBV12-4 and TRBJ2-5, with D possibly matching TRBD1 (6 bases). CDR3 length equals 15 residues. Trimming removed 6 bases from V and 4 bases from J, with 18 bases in between. Here the CDR3 reads CASREQAYRAETQYF. The CDR3 bases are TGTGCCAGCAGAGAACAGGCCTACAGGGCAGAGACCCAGTACTTC.

The chain joins TRBV7-9 to TRBJ2-1; 8 bases align to TRBD2. From germline, CDR1 is SEHNR and CDR2 FQNEAQ (reference sequence). After removal of 5 bases from V and 0 bases from J, the junction contained 3 bases not matched to a gene. This CDR3 contains 15 residues. The CDR3 DNA sequence: TGTGCCAGCAGCCACCTAGCGGGCTCCTACAATGAGCAGTTCTTC. The encoded protein is CASSHLAGSYNEQFF. Using reference TRBV7-9 and TRBJ2-1 for the parts outside the CDR3, the full variable domain is DTGVSQNPRHKITKRGQNVTFRCDPISEHNRLYWYRQTLGQGPEFLTYFQNEAQLEKSRLLSDRFSAERPKGSFSTLEIQRTEQGDSAMYLCASSHLAGSYNEQFFGPGTRLTVL.

This clonotype was counted between two and nine times. V gene TRBV20-1 combines with J gene TRBJ2-5, with D uncertain. V gave up 6 bases and J gave up 4 bases, with 12 bases separating them. The CDR3 runs to 12 residues. CDR1 and CDR2 from the germline V gene are DFQATT and SNEGSKA (reference sequence). The CDR3 region is CSALRQRETQYF. For the CDR3, the DNA is TGCAGTGCCCTGAGGCAGAGAGAGACCCAGTACTTC.

There are many counts of this clonotype. The genes are TRBV9 and TRBJ2-3; D may correspond to TRBD1 or TRBD2 (6 bases each). CDR3 length: 15 residues. V gave up 4 bases and J gave up 1 base, with 13 bases separating them. Per germline, CDR1 SGDLS and CDR2 YYNGEE. The CDR3 spells CASSRGARGTDTQYF. Here the CDR3 DNA reads TGTGCCAGCAGCAGGGGGGCTCGTGGCACAGATACGCAGTATTTT.

There are a few counts of this clonotype. This chain joins TRBV20-1 and TRBJ1-4; D unresolved. The V and J ends lost 6 bases and 3 bases respectively, with 11 bases between them. This CDR3 has 13 amino acids. CDR1 and CDR2 (germline): DFQATT, SNEGSKA (reference sequence). The CDR3 loop reads CSAQDGPNEKLFF. The CDR3 coding sequence is TGCAGTGCCCAGGATGGCCCTAATGAAAAACTGTTTTTT.

This clonotype was detected once. The chain uses TRBV19 and TRBJ2-6; tentative D call: TRBD2 (5 bases). This CDR3 contains 17 residues. V lost 1 base, J lost 0 bases, and 10 bases lay in between. Germline V gives CDR1 LNHDA, CDR2 SQIVND (reference sequence). For the CDR3, the DNA is TGTGCCAGTAGTATAGGTCGGAGGTCCTCTGGGGCCAACGTCCTGACTTTC. This encodes CASSIGRRSSGANVLTF.

The chain combines TRBV7-2 with TRBJ2-1, with 9 bases aligning to TRBD1. V gave up 5 bases and J gave up 6 bases; unmatched junction bases: 14. Looked up from germline, CDR1 is SGHTA and CDR2 is FQGNSA. This CDR3 has 17 residues. The CDR3 region is CASSRPAPGQGTNEQFF. The CDR3 nucleotides read TGTGCCAGCAGCCGCCCAGCCCCGGGACAGGGAACCAATGAGCAGTTCTTC.

As for this clonotype: A read error may explain this, as a much larger clone is one base away. This rearrangement joins TRBV20-1 to TRBJ2-1, with TRBD1 as a possible D gene (5 bases). The assigned J gene may be wrong: the sequence end matches TRBJ2-7 better. From germline, CDR1 is DFQATT and CDR2 SNEGSKA (reference sequence). The CDR3 is made up of 14 amino acids. As DNA, the CDR3 is TGCAGTGCTAGAGTCCAGGGCACCTTGGGCGAGCAGTACTTC. Its protein product is CSARVQGTLGEQYF.

This clonotype was found many times. This chain's CDR3 is CASSLTAFHGYTF. In DNA, the CDR3 is TGTGCCAGCAGTTTAACAGCTTTCCATGGCTACACCTTC. V usage is TRBV6-2 or TRBV6-3 and J usage is TRBJ1-2; D uncertain. Germline V gene sequence: CDR1 MNHEY, CDR2 SVGEGT. The CDR3 spans 13 residues. V lost 4 bases and J 6 bases, leaving 12 bases between the germline ends.

This clonotype was observed a single time. This could be a read error, since a much larger clone is one nucleotide away. This chain connects TRBV6-6 to TRBJ2-5; no firm D call. TRBJ2-7 explains the end of the DNA better; the J call may be wrong. The CDR3 loop spans 12 amino acids. CDR1 MNHNY and CDR2 SVGAGI come from the germline V gene (reference sequence). CDR3 in amino acids: CASGPETYEQYF. The CDR3 DNA reads TGTGCCAGCGGACCGGAAACCTACGAGCAGTACTTC.

This clonotype was counted at least ten times. The chain links TRBV4-3 to TRBJ1-5; D ambiguous. V lost 0 bases and J 5 bases, leaving 11 bases between the germline ends. CDR3 length: 15 residues. Germline values: CDR1 LGHNA, CDR2 YSLEER. The CDR3 loop is CASSQDLAVYQPQHF. CDR3 nucleotides: TGCGCCAGCAGCCAAGATTTGGCAGTCTATCAGCCCCAGCATTTT.

Only a few counts were recorded for this clonotype. The genes are TRBV5-5 and TRBJ1-6, with 8 bases aligning to TRBD1. There are 15 residues in the CDR3. J gave up 8 bases and V 4 bases, and 8 bases lay outside the gene matches. Germline V gene lookup returns CDR1 SGHKS and CDR2 YYEKEE (reference sequence). The CDR3 loop is CASSTEDRAYSPLHF. The DNA for the CDR3 is TGTGCCAGCAGCACTGAGGACAGGGCGTATTCACCCCTCCACTTT.

In its sample, this clonotype was seen a few times. This chain links TRBV28 with TRBJ2-5; 7 bases are a match to TRBD2. The J call may be incorrect, as the DNA end agrees better with TRBJ2-7. The CDR3 is 14 amino acids. Germline values: CDR1 MDHEN, CDR2 SYDVKM. The DNA for the CDR3 is TGTGCCAGCAGTATACAGAGCGGGACGAGCGAGCAGTACTTC. It translates to CASSIQSGTSEQYF.

This chain links TRBV6-5 with TRBJ2-6, with D possibly matching TRBD2 (7 bases). The CDR3 sequence is 16 residues long. The V gene's germline CDR1 is MNHEY and CDR2 SVGAGI. V shed 8 bases and J shed 0 bases, with 14 bases lying between them. This CDR3 reads CASRGGASSGANVLTF. In DNA form, the CDR3 reads TGTGCCAGCCGAGGGGGGGCTAGCTCTGGGGCCAACGTCCTGACTTTC.

This clonotype was recorded a few times. The rearrangement uses TRBV20-1 and TRBJ2-1; tentative D call: TRBD1 (6 bases). The CDR3 totals 16 residues. CDR1 and CDR2 from the germline V gene are DFQATT and SNEGSKA (reference sequence). V shed 5 bases and J shed 3 bases, with 20 bases lying between them. CDR3 sequence: CSAPSQLGAGYNEQFF. For the CDR3, the DNA is TGCAGTGCTCCCTCCCAATTGGGGGCGGGCTACAATGAGCAGTTCTTC.

This clonotype was recorded a few times. This chain uses TRBV10-3 with TRBJ1-1; 7 bases are a match to TRBD1. The CDR3 is made up of 16 amino acids. V shed 2 bases, J shed 2 bases, and the junction held 8 bases outside the gene matches. Looked up from germline, CDR1 is ENHRY and CDR2 is SYGVKD. The CDR3: CAISETKTGANTEAFF. In DNA, the CDR3 is TGTGCCATCAGTGAGACTAAAACAGGGGCAAACACTGAAGCTTTCTTT.

The V and J genes are TRBV5-1 and TRBJ2-7; D remains ambiguous. The germline V gene encodes CDR1 SGHRS and CDR2 YFSETQ. CDR3 length equals 14 residues. V lost 3 bases to trimming and J lost 0 bases, with 10 bases between them. The CDR3 loop is CASSSRSPSYEQYF. CDR3 in DNA: TGCGCCAGCAGCTCGCGATCACCCTCCTACGAGCAGTACTTC.

As to this clonotype: An end of the junction differs from the germline gene, which may be a read error. The chain combines TRBV2 with TRBJ2-5; a possible D gene is TRBD2 (7 bases). This CDR3 is built from 14 residues. Germline lookup yields CDR1 SNHLY and CDR2 FYNNEI. The CDR3 DNA is TGTGCCAGCAGTGAAACGGGGGCGCGGGGGACCCGGTACTTC. Translated: CASSETGARGTRYF.

Concerning this clonotype: One end of the junction fails to match germline, which may point to a read error. J is TRBJ2-1 and V is TRBV7-3, with D unresolved. From germline, CDR1 is SGHTA and CDR2 FQGTGA. This CDR3 contains 13 residues. In nucleotides, the CDR3 is TGTGCCGGCAGCTCTAATAGCCGGAATGAGCAGTTCTTC. It yields the protein CAGSSNSRNEQFF.

V and J are TRBV10-3 and TRBJ2-1; no clear D. TRBJ2-7 explains the end of the DNA better; the J call may be wrong. Germline V gene lookup returns CDR1 ENHRY and CDR2 SYGVKD. This CDR3 region has 12 residues. CDR3 sequence reads: CAISDGRPGQYF. The DNA of the CDR3 is TGTGCCATCAGCGATGGCCGCCCCGGGCAGTACTTC.

The V and J genes are TRBV7-2 and TRBJ2-3; 10 bases fit TRBD2. Germline V CDR1 and CDR2: SGHTA, FQGNSA. The CDR3 runs to 19 residues. V trimming: 1 base; J trimming: 2 bases; junction bases outside the gene matches: 12. The CDR3 reads CASSLVGASGSFPTDTQYF. For the CDR3, the DNA is TGTGCCAGCAGCTTAGTGGGAGCTAGCGGGAGTTTTCCCACAGATACGCAGTATTTT.

As regards this clonotype: A much larger clone differs from this one at a single base, so this may be a read error. This chain joins TRBV29-1 and TRBJ2-1; weak D call: TRBD2 (5 bases). This CDR3 contains 14 residues. CDR1 and CDR2 (germline): SQVTM, ANQGSEA. For the CDR3, the DNA is TGCAGGGTTGTTCAAGACTACCAGTACAATGAGCAGTTCTTC. Translating gives CRVVQDYQYNEQFF.